This entry lists 18 T cell receptor beta chains sequenced from one sample in a study of identical twins. TCRdb re-called the 5' RACE reads with MiXCR, one entry per CDR3 protein. The sample includes roughly 700,000 distinct CDR3 sequences, over 8.5% of them seen just once. Separately, the same data were catalogued under a study of yellow fever vaccine responses in identical twins.

What was sequenced was PBMCs. These TCRs come from a woman under 30 in good health.

This clonotype showed up many times. The rearrangement joins TRBV29-1 to TRBJ2-1, with D perhaps given as TRBD1 or TRBD2 (6 bases each). This CDR3 contains 14 residues. Trimming cost V 3 bases and J 3 bases, with 12 bases left between them. Germline CDR1 and CDR2: SQVTM and ANQGSEA. The CDR3 spells CSVEGGENYNEQFF. DNA of the CDR3: TGCAGCGTTGAGGGGGGCGAAAACTACAATGAGCAGTTCTTC.

In its sample, this clonotype was seen a few times. This chain links TRBV18 with TRBJ2-2; D could derive from TRBD1 or TRBD2 (5 bases each). The V end was cut by 1 base, the J end by 4 bases, with 10 bases between. This CDR3 contains 15 residues. Germline CDR1 is KGHSH and CDR2 is LQKENI. The CDR3 DNA reads TGTGCCAGCTCACCACAGGGGACGGGCACCGGGGAGCTGTTTTTT. As protein: CASSPQGTGTGELFF.

The chain carries TRBV4-3 and TRBJ2-7; D may be TRBD1 or TRBD2 (5 bases each). The V end lost 3 bases, the J end lost 2 bases, and 20 bases lay between the germline ends. CDR1 LGHNA and CDR2 YSLEER come from the germline V gene. This CDR3 region has 17 residues. CDR3 sequence reads: CASSQKARGERPYEQYF. CDR3 nucleotide sequence: TGCGCCAGCAGCCAGAAGGCTAGGGGAGAACGTCCCTACGAGCAGTACTTC.

This clonotype has a count of ten or more. The CDR3 loop reads CASSVGQKANTGELFF. The CDR3 region has the DNA TGTGCCAGCAGCGTCGGACAGAAAGCGAACACCGGGGAGCTGTTTTTT. This sequence joins TRBV11-2 and TRBJ2-2, with a weak D call TRBD1 (6 bases). CDR3 length equals 16 residues. The V and J ends lost 5 bases and 0 bases respectively, with 13 bases between them. Germline CDR1 SGHAT, CDR2 FQNNGV.

Many counts were recorded for this clonotype. The chain recombines TRBV9 with TRBJ2-5; 11 bases fit TRBD2. V dropped 0 bases and J dropped 5; count of bases not matched to a gene: 6. CDR3 length equals 16 residues. From germline, CDR1 is SGDLS and CDR2 YYNGEE. The CDR3 here is CASSVDSGRAKETQYF. CDR3 in DNA: TGTGCCAGCAGCGTAGATAGCGGGAGGGCCAAGGAGACCCAGTACTTC.

This clonotype was counted only a few times. The chain combines TRBV3-1 with TRBJ2-4; 8 nucleotides align to TRBD2. In germline, CDR1 is LGHDT, CDR2 YNNKEL (reference sequence). V was pared by 0 bases and J by 5 bases, with 3 bases of the junction left unmatched. The CDR3 is 15 amino acids. Here the CDR3 reads CASSQESGSENIQYF. The CDR3 region has the DNA TGTGCCAGCAGCCAAGAAAGCGGGAGCGAAAACATTCAGTACTTC.

This clonotype was observed a few times. Written as DNA, the CDR3 is TGTGCCAGCAGCCCTGAAGCGTACAATGAGCAGTTCTTC. Amino acids: CASSPEAYNEQFF. The rearrangement uses TRBV9 and TRBJ2-1; the D is unclear. V was pared by 4 bases and J by 4 bases, with 9 bases between. The CDR3 totals 13 residues. Looked up from germline, CDR1 is SGDLS and CDR2 is YYNGEE.

This clonotype was seen ten or more times. The chain joins TRBV28 to TRBJ2-3; possible D gene TRBD2, 6 bases. The CDR3 has 15 amino acids. The germline V gene encodes CDR1 MDHEN and CDR2 SYDVKM. Trimming took off 3 bases at V and 0 bases at J, with 10 bases between the two ends. The CDR3 loop is CASSFLATSTDTQYF. The CDR3 DNA sequence: TGTGCCAGCAGTTTTCTAGCGACTAGCACAGATACGCAGTATTTT.

A few counts support this clonotype. This chain uses TRBV3-1 with TRBJ2-1, with TRBD1 matching over 9 bases. Germline V gene sequence: CDR1 LGHDT, CDR2 YNNKEL (reference sequence). The V and J ends lost 5 bases and 5 bases, in that order; junction bases with no gene match: 10. The CDR3 is made up of 16 amino acids. CDR3 DNA: TGTGCCAGCAGCAAAAGAGGACAGGGGCCTAACAATGAGCAGTTCTTC. Its translation is CASSKRGQGPNNEQFF.

This clonotype was seen a handful of times. The chain has TRBV7-2 and TRBJ1-1; unclear D gene. Germline V gene lookup returns CDR1 SGHTA and CDR2 FQGNSA. This CDR3 contains 14 residues. V lost 4 bases and J lost 1, with 10 bases in between. CDR3 in DNA: TGTGCCAGCAGCTACCTTGCCCGGAACACTGAAGCTTTCTTT. Translated: CASSYLARNTEAFF.

The chain couples TRBV27 to TRBJ2-3; D call uncertain. CDR1 and CDR2 (germline): MNHEY, SMNVEV (reference sequence). V shed 0 bases and J shed 4 bases, with 20 bases lying between them. This CDR3 comprises 18 residues. This CDR3 is CASSLSTVFIRRADTQYF. CDR3 nucleotide sequence: TGTGCCAGCAGTTTATCCACAGTGTTCATCCGTCGCGCAGATACGCAGTATTTT.

In its sample, this clonotype was seen many times. V and J are TRBV12-3 or TRBV12-4 and TRBJ2-5, with TRBD1 matching 9 bases. CDR3 length: 17 residues. V trimming: 2 bases; J trimming: 0 bases; junction bases outside the gene matches: 7. Written as DNA, the CDR3 is TGTGCCAGCAGTTTAAAGGCCGGGACAGGGAACCAAGAGACCCAGTACTTC. Its translation is CASSLKAGTGNQETQYF.

This clonotype was counted a few times. The chain is built from TRBV7-2 and TRBJ2-1, with 8 bases lining up with TRBD2. CDR1 SGHTA and CDR2 FQGNSA come from the germline V gene. The CDR3 loop spans 15 amino acids. Trimming at V came to 1 base and at J to 7 bases, leaving 6 bases not matched to a gene. This CDR3 reads CASSLVAGNGNEQFF. CDR3 DNA: TGTGCCAGCAGCTTAGTAGCGGGAAATGGTAATGAGCAGTTCTTC.

This chain uses TRBV15 with TRBJ2-1; D gene ambiguous. The CDR3 totals 13 residues. The ends were cut back, 1 base at V and 8 bases at J, with 9 bases in the middle. The germline CDR1 and CDR2 sequences are LNHNV and YYDKDF (reference sequence). DNA for the CDR3: TGTGCCACCAGCAGAGCGAAGAAATATGAGCAGTTCTTC. Translation: CATSRAKKYEQFF.

This clonotype was observed at least ten times. This sequence joins TRBV6-1 and TRBJ2-7; 8 nucleotides match TRBD1. CDR1 MNHNS and CDR2 SASEGT come from the germline V gene. The J segment lost 3 bases and the V segment lost 5 bases, leaving 6 bases of the junction unmatched. CDR3 length equals 14 residues. In DNA, the CDR3 is TGTGCCAGCAGTCCCGACAGGGGCGGCTACGAGCAGTACTTC. Amino acids: CASSPDRGGYEQYF.

The chain recombines TRBV15 with TRBJ2-7, with TRBD2 matching over 8 bases. With 4 bases clipped from V and 2 bases from J, the junction kept 7 bases outside the gene matches. CDR3 size: 15 residues. Germline CDR1 LNHNV, CDR2 YYDKDF (reference sequence). CDR3 sequence: CATSKILAAPYEQYF. The DNA for the CDR3 is TGTGCCACCAGCAAAATACTAGCGGCCCCCTACGAGCAGTACTTC.

This clonotype was picked up many times. The chain has TRBV20-1 and TRBJ2-2, with D possibly being TRBD2 (6 bases). V lost 3 bases, J lost 4 bases, and 6 bases lay in between. Germline V lookup: CDR1 DFQATT, CDR2 SNEGSKA (reference sequence). CDR3 length equals 12 residues. The CDR3 nucleotides are TGCAGTGCTAGCGGGAGCACCGGGGAGCTGTTTTTT. Amino acid sequence: CSASGSTGELFF.

The DNA of the CDR3 is TGTGCCAGTAGTGTAACCGGGACAGGGAAGGGCGGCTACACCTTC. Residues: CASSVTGTGKGGYTF. The chain combines TRBV19 with TRBJ1-2; 9 bases are shared with TRBD1. The CDR3 covers 15 residues. CDR1 is LNHDA, CDR2 SQIVND, per germline (reference sequence). After removal of 5 bases from V and 8 bases from J, the junction contained 12 bases not matched to a gene.